A selection of T cell receptor beta chains follows, all from one sample in a study of OX40 agonist ivuxolimab in advanced cancers. Generated by immunoSEQ multiplex PCR, the TCRdb table keeps only in-frame clones and is missing some. Among approximately 90,000 clones listed, 70% to 90% were seen once. The specimen was CD4+ or CD8+ T cells sorted from blood, collected in a trial of the OX40 agonist ivuxolimab. The receptors were gathered from an adult with an advanced solid tumor such as melanoma, head and neck, liver or kidney cancer. CDR3s include the opening cysteine and the closing phenylalanine or tryptophan. D genes are given only for firm matches. Clone size is stated in some rows and not others, as once, few, many or a class when expanded.

v_call,clone_size,j_call,d_call,cdr3_aa,cdr3_nt
TRBV6-1,.,TRBJ2-3,.,CASSEVGQDTQYF,TGTGCCAGCAGTGAAGTAGGGCAGGATACGCAGTATTTT
TRBV28,once,TRBJ1-5,.,CASSLYAGAYSNQPQHF,TGTGCCAGCAGTTTATATGCAGGGGCCTATAGCAATCAGCCCCAGCATTTT
TRBV10-2,.,TRBJ2-2,.,CASSISRTNTGELFF,TGCGCCAGCAGTATCTCCAGAACGAACACCGGGGAGCTGTTTTTT
TRBV10-3,.,TRBJ1-2,.,CAISESPGPGAPLGYTF,TGTGCCATCAGTGAGTCCCCGGGACCGGGGGCGCCCCTTGGCTACACCTTC
TRBV5-6,few,TRBJ1-2,.,CASSLTAKGGYTF,TGTGCCAGCAGCCTGACAGCAAAGGGTGGCTACACCTTC
TRBV4-2,.,TRBJ1-1,.,CASSRFLLNTEAFF,TGTGCCAGCAGCCGGTTTCTCTTGAACACTGAAGCTTTCTTT
TRBV5-1,.,TRBJ2-2,TRBD2,CASSLWLAGGNTGELFF,TGCGCCAGCAGCTTGTGGCTAGCGGGAGGGAACACCGGGGAGCTGTTTTTT
TRBV6-1,once,TRBJ1-5,.,CASSAGYSNQPQHF,TGTGCCAGCAGCGCCGGGTATAGCAATCAGCCCCAGCATTTT
TRBV6-6,.,TRBJ2-7,.,CASSFATDYEQYF,TGTGCCAGCAGTTTCGCCACCGACTACGAGCAGTACTTC
TRBV5-8,.,TRBJ2-6,.,CASSLGSGANVLTF,TGTGCCAGCAGCTTGGGTTCTGGGGCCAACGTCCTGACTTTC
TRBV14,.,TRBJ2-2,TRBD2,CASRPVTSGSMSTGELFF,TGTGCCAGCAGGCCTGTGACTAGCGGGAGCATGAGCACCGGGGAGCTGTTTTTT
TRBV30,.,TRBJ2-3,.,CAWSVQDSQYF,TGTGCCTGGAGTGTACAGGACTCGCAGTATTTT
TRBV27,.,TRBJ2-7,TRBD1,CASSLRSGGGISYEQYF,TGTGCCAGCAGTTTAAGGTCAGGGGGTGGGATCTCCTACGAGCAGTACTTC
TRBV4-2,few,TRBJ1-1,.,CASSQDRGLQNTEAFF,TGTGCCAGCAGCCAAGATCGGGGGTTACAGAACACTGAAGCTTTCTTT
TRBV13,.,TRBJ2-5,.,CASSPTAGDPYQETQYF,TGTGCCAGCAGCCCGACGGCAGGGGATCCCTACCAAGAGACCCAGTACTTC
TRBV25-1,.,TRBJ1-4,.,CASSGGLGLVFEKLFF,TGTGCCAGCAGTGGGGGACTCGGACTGGTGTTCGAAAAACTGTTTTTT
TRBV2,.,TRBJ1-1,TRBD1,CASRWTGDNDRAFF,TGTGCCAGCAGATGGACAGGGGATAACGATCGAGCTTTCTTT
TRBV9,.,TRBJ2-7,TRBD2,CASSVGGLVVDEQYF,TGTGCCAGCAGCGTAGGGGGACTAGTGGTAGATGAGCAGTACTTC
TRBV11-1,.,TRBJ2-2,.,CASSRVSMSTGELFF,TGTGCCAGCAGCCGAGTCAGTATGAGCACCGGGGAGCTGTTTTTT
TRBV6-4,.,TRBJ2-6,.,CASSTGSGANVLTF,TGTGCCAGCAGTACCGGGTCTGGGGCCAACGTCCTGACTTTC
TRBV5-8,.,TRBJ2-7,TRBD2,CASSLPSGKYEQYF,TGTGCCAGCAGCTTGCCTAGCGGGAAATACGAGCAGTACTTC
TRBV7-8,.,TRBJ2-1,.,CASSLVAGSSYNEQFF,TGTGCCAGCAGCTTAGTGGCGGGCAGCTCCTACAATGAGCAGTTCTTC
TRBV2,.,TRBJ1-5,TRBD1,CASRGQGVQPQHF,TGTGCCAGCAGGGGACAGGGAGTACAGCCCCAGCATTTT
TRBV7-6,once,TRBJ2-6,TRBD2,CASSFVAGQSSGANVLTF,TGTGCCAGCAGCTTCGTAGCGGGGCAGAGCTCTGGGGCCAACGTCCTGACTTTC
TRBV14,.,TRBJ1-1,TRBD1,CASMGTVLTGLNTEAFF,TGTGCCAGCATGGGGACGGTTTTGACAGGGTTGAACACTGAAGCTTTCTTT
TRBV4-1,.,TRBJ2-6,.,CASSQAWGGGRSGANVLTF,TGCGCCAGCAGCCAAGCGTGGGGAGGGGGCCGGTCTGGGGCCAACGTCCTGACTTTC
TRBV6-5,.,TRBJ2-7,.,CASSYSVSGYEQYF,TGTGCCAGCAGTTACTCGGTGTCAGGCTACGAGCAGTACTTC
TRBV5-4,few,TRBJ1-1,.,CASSLGARNTEAFF,TGTGCCAGCAGCTTGGGCGCCAGGAACACTGAAGCTTTCTTT
TRBV7-3,.,TRBJ2-2,TRBD2,CASSPTSGARGGELFF,TGTGCCAGCAGCCCGACTAGCGGGGCACGAGGCGGGGAGCTGTTTTTT
TRBV7-3,once,TRBJ1-1,.,CASSLTAGVEAFF,TGTGCCAGCAGCTTAACGGCGGGAGTTGAAGCTTTCTTT
TRBV13,.,TRBJ2-3,TRBD2,CASSLGTSGGAWADTQYF,TGTGCCAGCAGCTTAGGCACTAGCGGGGGGGCCTGGGCAGATACGCAGTATTTT
TRBV5-1,.,TRBJ2-7,.,CASSDHRRGYYEQYF,TGCGCCAGCAGCGATCACCGTAGGGGATACTACGAGCAGTACTTC
TRBV6-1,once,TRBJ2-3,TRBD2,CASSVLAGERDTQYF,TGTGCCAGCAGTGTACTAGCGGGAGAGAGAGATACGCAGTATTTT
TRBV9,.,TRBJ2-7,.,CASSVGPPGTADEQYF,TGTGCCAGCAGCGTAGGGCCCCCCGGGACTGCCGACGAGCAGTACTTC